The 32 T cell receptor beta chains below all came from one sample that was sequenced in a study of T cells after yellow fever vaccination. Using its own MiXCR run on the 5' RACE reads, TCRdb lists one record per CDR3 protein. Of about 170,000 distinct CDR3 sequences in the sample, 5.5% to 7.5% are singletons; the top ten hold less than 3%. Specimen: CD4+ T cells sorted from PBMCs, collected on the day of the first yellow fever vaccination. Every receptor here comes from a man aged 18 to 30 who received the YFV17D yellow fever vaccine.

This clonotype was picked up a small number of times. This chain joins TRBV5-1 and TRBJ2-7; D gene uncertain. CDR1 is SGHRS, CDR2 YFSETQ, per germline. CDR3 length: 14 amino acids. Trimming pared 2 bases from V and 4 bases from J, leaving 13 bases between. CDR3 DNA: TGCGCCAGCAGCTTAAGTCCCGGGCAGTACGAGCAGTACGTC. Its protein product is CASSLSPGQYEQYV.

This rearrangement joins TRBV20-1 to TRBJ2-5; D not resolved. V lost 3 bases, J lost 4 bases, and 15 bases lay in between. The CDR3 is made up of 14 amino acids. CDR1 and CDR2 (germline): DFQATT, SNEGSKA (reference sequence). The CDR3 DNA is TGCAGTGCTAGTTTTTCCGGAAAGGTAGAGACCCAGTACTTC. Its protein is CSASFSGKVETQYF.

The table lists this clonotype with a few counts. This chain uses TRBV2 with TRBJ1-1; D is undetermined. There are 11 residues in the CDR3. Trimming removed 3 bases from V and 11 bases from J, with 10 bases in between. Per the germline V gene, CDR1 is SNHLY and CDR2 is FYNNEI. CDR3 region: CASSDLVRAFF. Here the CDR3 DNA reads TGTGCCAGCAGTGATCTTGTCCGGGCTTTCTTT.

This clonotype came up many times. The chain couples TRBV6-2 or TRBV6-3 to TRBJ2-1; 7 bases line up with TRBD2. This CDR3 is built from 17 residues. CDR1 and CDR2 (germline): MNHEY, SVGEGT. J was trimmed by 3 bases and V by 0 bases; bases with no gene match: 8. CDR3 amino acids: CASSYSPPGGIYNEQFF. CDR3 in DNA: TGTGCCAGCAGTTACTCCCCCCCCGGGGGGATCTACAATGAGCAGTTCTTC.

This rearrangement joins TRBV6-5 to TRBJ2-4; no definite D call. CDR1 is MNHEY, CDR2 SVGAGI, per germline. Trimming pared 4 bases from V and 2 bases from J, leaving 15 bases between. This CDR3 has 16 residues. The CDR3: CASSSDPEAPKNIQYF. CDR3 DNA: TGTGCCAGCAGTTCCGACCCAGAGGCGCCCAAAAACATTCAGTACTTC.

The rearrangement joins TRBV5-1 to TRBJ1-1; D may be TRBD1 (5 bases). Germline V gene sequence: CDR1 SGHRS, CDR2 YFSETQ. This CDR3 contains 13 residues. The ends were cut back, 4 bases at V and 2 bases at J, with 9 bases in the middle. The CDR3 protein is CASSAQVNTEAFF. CDR3 coding DNA: TGCGCCAGCAGCGCACAGGTAAACACTGAAGCTTTCTTT.

This clonotype was found a few times. As DNA, the CDR3 is TGCGCCAGCAGCTTGCCGGGGTCTGAAACCCAGTACTTC. It encodes CASSLPGSETQYF. This chain uses TRBV5-1 with TRBJ2-5; D perhaps matches TRBD2 (5 bases). CDR3 length equals 13 residues. V lost 1 base, J lost 8 bases, and 12 bases lay in between. The V gene's germline CDR1 is SGHRS and CDR2 YFSETQ.

At least ten counts were recorded for this clonotype. The rearrangement joins TRBV28 to TRBJ1-1; D may be TRBD1 (6 bases). Trimming cost V 7 bases and J 10 bases, with 25 bases left between them. The CDR3 loop spans 15 amino acids. CDR1 is MDHEN and CDR2 is SYDVKM in the germline V gene. The CDR3 reads CASNPPQGQNGRAFF. The CDR3, as DNA: TGTGCCAGCAACCCCCCCCAAGGACAGAACGGGCGAGCTTTCTTT.

Only a few counts were recorded for this clonotype. This chain links TRBV3-1 with TRBJ2-3; 11 bases align to TRBD2. Germline assignment: CDR1 LGHDT and CDR2 YNNKEL (reference sequence). The CDR3 is 18 residues long. After removal of 0 bases from V and 3 bases from J, the junction contained 8 bases not matched to a gene. The DNA for the CDR3 is TGTGCCAGCAGCCAAGAAATCCCACTAGCGGGGGCAACAGATACGCAGTATTTT. Its protein is CASSQEIPLAGATDTQYF.

In its sample, this clonotype was seen a few times. The CDR3 nucleotides are TGTGCCAGCAGTTTAAGGGGATCATGGAATCAGCCCCAGCATTTT. Translated, it gives CASSLRGSWNQPQHF. The chain employs TRBV12-3 or TRBV12-4 and TRBJ1-5, with D possibly matching TRBD1 (5 bases). This CDR3 spans 15 amino acids. V lost 2 bases and J lost 4, with 12 bases in between.

This clonotype was observed many times. V gene TRBV7-9 combines with J gene TRBJ1-2; D gene uncertain. Trimming removed 3 bases at V and 4 bases at J, with 9 bases between. CDR3 length: 13 residues. Germline lookup yields CDR1 SEHNR and CDR2 FQNEAQ (reference sequence). This chain's CDR3 is CASSLEGTYGYTF. CDR3 bases: TGTGCCAGCAGCTTGGAGGGCACCTATGGCTACACCTTC.

This clonotype was found once. The genes are TRBV6-1 and TRBJ2-7; TRBD1 or TRBD2 may be the D gene (5 bases each). The CDR3 totals 15 residues. The V gene's germline CDR1 is MNHNS and CDR2 SASEGT. The V end was cut by 4 bases, the J end by 3 bases, with 16 bases between. CDR3 in amino acids: CASSGNMGTVYEQYF. In nucleotides, the CDR3 is TGTGCCAGCAGTGGTAACATGGGGACCGTCTACGAGCAGTACTTC.

There are many counts of this clonotype. The rearrangement links TRBV9 to TRBJ2-3; D unresolved. CDR1 SGDLS and CDR2 YYNGEE come from the germline V gene. This CDR3 region has 12 residues. Trimming pared 0 bases from V and 4 bases from J, leaving 3 bases between. CDR3 in amino acids: CASSVAADTQYF. Written as DNA, the CDR3 is TGTGCCAGCAGCGTAGCGGCAGATACGCAGTATTTT.

This clonotype occurred many times. This sequence joins TRBV25-1 and TRBJ2-7, with D unclear. Trimming pared 6 bases from V and 6 bases from J, leaving 15 bases between. The germline gives CDR1 MGHDK, CDR2 SYGVNS. The CDR3 has 13 amino acids. DNA of the CDR3: TGTGCCAGCAGCCTCCGGGCCTCCAGCGAGCAGTACTTC. This gives the protein CASSLRASSEQYF.

This clonotype showed up just a few times. The chain employs TRBV15 and TRBJ1-1; no reliable D call. Trimming took off 0 bases at V and 2 bases at J, with 4 bases between the two ends. The CDR3 spans 13 residues. The germline V gene encodes CDR1 LNHNV and CDR2 YYDKDF (reference sequence). DNA for the CDR3: TGTGCCACCAGCAGAGATAAAAACACTGAAGCTTTCTTT. Its protein product is CATSRDKNTEAFF.

This clonotype has ten or more counts. The chain has TRBV5-1 and TRBJ2-3; possibly TRBD2 for D (7 bases). Germline CDR1 SGHRS, CDR2 YFSETQ. This CDR3 region has 14 residues. Trimming removed 4 bases from V and 4 bases from J, with 13 bases in between. CDR3 loop: CASSMGGPADTQYF. CDR3 in DNA: TGCGCCAGCAGCATGGGGGGGCCGGCAGATACGCAGTATTTT.

The sample holds many counts of this clonotype. The chain carries TRBV7-8 and TRBJ2-3; D gene ambiguous. This CDR3 has 16 residues. V lost 3 bases, J lost 1 base, and 14 bases lay in between. Germline V gene lookup returns CDR1 SGHVS and CDR2 FQNEAQ. The CDR3 protein is CASSFGQPVGTDTQYF. In nucleotides, the CDR3 is TGTGCCAGCAGCTTTGGTCAACCAGTGGGCACAGATACGCAGTATTTT.

This clonotype was observed at least ten times. The chain joins TRBV7-2 to TRBJ2-5; D is perhaps TRBD1 or TRBD2 (5 bases each). In germline, CDR1 is SGHTA, CDR2 FQGNSA. Trimming removed 5 bases from V and 5 bases from J, with 9 bases in between. This CDR3 has 12 amino acids. Here the CDR3 DNA reads TGTGCCAGCAGCCCGTGGGGGGAGACCCAGTACTTC. It translates to CASSPWGETQYF.

The table lists this clonotype with a few counts. Written as DNA, the CDR3 is TGTGCCAGCAGCGGCAGACAGGGCCTTATCTACACTGAAGCTTTCTTT. The encoded protein is CASSGRQGLIYTEAFF. This chain joins TRBV7-9 and TRBJ1-1, with 7 positions matching TRBD1. CDR3 length equals 16 residues. Germline CDR1 SEHNR, CDR2 FQNEAQ (reference sequence). The V gene end was trimmed by 5 bases and the J gene end by 3 bases; junction bases not matched to a gene: 12.

The V and J genes are TRBV6-5 and TRBJ1-1; a weak D match, TRBD1 (6 bases). The CDR3 length is 14 residues. Trimming stripped 2 bases from V and 8 bases from J, with 15 bases between. CDR1 and CDR2 (germline): MNHEY, SVGAGI. CDR3 residues: CASSYERDTSEAFF. For the CDR3, the DNA is TGTGCCAGCAGTTACGAAAGGGACACCTCAGAAGCTTTCTTT.

This clonotype was seen at least ten times. The chain recombines TRBV12-3 or TRBV12-4 with TRBJ1-6; D remains unclear. The CDR3 consists of 17 residues. V lost 5 bases and J lost 0, with 14 bases in between. DNA of the CDR3: TGTGCCAGCAGTCCCCCCGACGGGAGCTCCTATAATTCACCCCTCCACTTT. Its translation: CASSPPDGSSYNSPLHF.

In this sample, this clonotype turned up many times. The gene calls are TRBV6-5 and TRBJ1-2, with D possibly being TRBD1 (6 bases). The CDR3 is 13 residues long. V was clipped by 6 bases and J by 8 bases, with 16 bases between them. Germline CDR1 MNHEY, CDR2 SVGAGI. Written as DNA, the CDR3 is TGTGCCAGCAGCTTAACAGGGTTTTACGGCTACACCTTC. Protein: CASSLTGFYGYTF.

This clonotype was observed many times. This sequence joins TRBV5-1 and TRBJ2-2, with 10 bases aligning to TRBD2. V shed 4 bases and J 5 bases; nucleotides not matched to a gene: 8. CDR3 length: 16 residues. The germline V gene encodes CDR1 SGHRS and CDR2 YFSETQ. CDR3 amino acids: CASSVLAGATTGELFF. In DNA form, the CDR3 reads TGCGCCAGCAGCGTCCTAGCGGGGGCTACAACCGGGGAGCTGTTTTTT.

The V call is TRBV3-1, the J call TRBJ2-1; no firm D call. Germline V CDR1 and CDR2: LGHDT, YNNKEL (reference sequence). V lost 4 bases, J lost 8 bases, and 12 bases lay in between. The CDR3 covers 13 residues. CDR3 loop: CASSPANVYEQFF. The CDR3, as DNA: TGTGCCAGCAGCCCGGCGAATGTTTATGAGCAGTTCTTC.

CDR3 region: CASGPLNTGELFF. CDR3 nucleotide sequence: TGTGCCAGCGGCCCGTTAAACACCGGGGAGCTGTTTTTT. This chain links TRBV7-2 with TRBJ2-2; no clear D gene. V was trimmed by 8 bases and J by 2 bases, leaving 9 bases between them. This CDR3 region has 13 residues. CDR1 is SGHTA and CDR2 is FQGNSA in the germline V gene.

This clonotype showed up many times. This chain uses TRBV2 with TRBJ2-1, with D possibly being TRBD1 (6 bases). This CDR3 has 12 amino acids. Germline CDR1 reads SNHLY; CDR2 reads FYNNEI. Trimming removed 5 bases at V and 9 bases at J, with 11 bases between. CDR3 sequence (DNA): TGTGCCAGCAGTACAACAGGGATTGAGCAGTTCTTC. It is translated as CASSTTGIEQFF.

The CDR3 here is CAWGRAAEAFF. For the CDR3, the DNA is TGTGCCTGGGGCCGGGCGGCTGAAGCTTTCTTT. The chain couples TRBV30 to TRBJ1-1; D gene unclear. V lost 5 bases to trimming and J lost 6 bases, with 10 bases between them. There are 11 residues in the CDR3. Germline CDR1 and CDR2: GTSNPN and SVGIG (reference sequence).

About this clonotype itself: This may be a read error, as it is one base from a much larger clone. This chain connects TRBV5-1 to TRBJ2-2; unclear D gene. The CDR3 runs to 13 residues. The germline V gene has CDR1 SGHRS and CDR2 YFSETQ. The chain's CDR3 is CASSFMNIGELFF. CDR3 bases: TGCGCCAGCAGCTTTATGAACATCGGGGAGCTGTTTTTT.

This clonotype has only a few counts. The chain recombines TRBV20-1 with TRBJ1-6; D is ambiguous. The CDR3 covers 15 residues. The V end lost 6 bases, the J end lost 1 base, and 13 bases lay between the germline ends. The germline V gene has CDR1 DFQATT and CDR2 SNEGSKA (reference sequence). CDR3 sequence reads: CSAPPTESYNSPLHF. Here the CDR3 DNA reads TGCAGTGCGCCTCCTACAGAGTCCTATAATTCACCCCTCCACTTT.

This clonotype was observed many times. CDR3 in amino acids: CASSPPGGGLAKNIQYF. Written as DNA, the CDR3 is TGTGCCAGCAGTCCCCCGGGAGGGGGGCTAGCCAAAAACATTCAGTACTTC. This rearrangement joins TRBV28 to TRBJ2-4; 8 positions match TRBD2. CDR1 and CDR2 from the germline V gene are MDHEN and SYDVKM. The CDR3 runs to 17 residues. Trimming removed 5 bases from V and 0 bases from J; junction bases left unmatched: 9.

Notes on this clonotype: This could be a read error, since a much larger clone is one nucleotide away. The rearrangement links TRBV12-3 or TRBV12-4 to TRBJ2-7; 7 nucleotides align to TRBD1. J gave up 5 bases and V 5 bases, and 6 bases lay outside the gene matches. The CDR3 contains 13 residues. CDR3 nucleotides: TGTGCCAGCAGTCCCGGACAGGAGGACGAGCAGTACTTC. Encoded protein: CASSPGQEDEQYF.

The J gene is TRBJ2-2, the V gene TRBV28; no clear D. CDR3 size: 15 residues. Trimming stripped 2 bases from V and 4 bases from J, with 11 bases between. The germline CDR1 and CDR2 sequences are MDHEN and SYDVKM. The CDR3 loop is CASSLVSRVTGELFF. In nucleotides, the CDR3 is TGTGCCAGCAGTTTAGTGTCTCGGGTCACCGGGGAGCTGTTTTTT.